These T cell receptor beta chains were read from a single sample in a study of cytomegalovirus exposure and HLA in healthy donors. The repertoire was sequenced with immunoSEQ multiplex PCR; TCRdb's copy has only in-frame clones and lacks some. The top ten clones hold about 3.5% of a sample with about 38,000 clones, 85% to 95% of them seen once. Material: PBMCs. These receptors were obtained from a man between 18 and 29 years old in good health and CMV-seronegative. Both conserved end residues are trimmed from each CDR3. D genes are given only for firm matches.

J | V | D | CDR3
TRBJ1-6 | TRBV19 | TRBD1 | ASSFHRDRGNSPLH
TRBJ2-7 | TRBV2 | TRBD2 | ASSGGLASSYEQY
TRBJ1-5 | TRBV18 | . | ASSTDQGVNQPQH
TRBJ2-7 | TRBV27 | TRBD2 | ASSLSGLAGRENEQY
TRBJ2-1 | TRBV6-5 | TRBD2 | ASSYWSGSSNEQF
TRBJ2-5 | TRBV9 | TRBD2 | ASSVAGTSNSLLETQY
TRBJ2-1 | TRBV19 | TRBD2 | ASSTRLAGNNEQF
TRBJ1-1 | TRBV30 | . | AWSVRGLNTEAF
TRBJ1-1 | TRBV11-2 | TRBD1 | ASSFATGPTEAF
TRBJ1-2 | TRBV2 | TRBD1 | ASSVRGDRGHGYT
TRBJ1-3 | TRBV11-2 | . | ASSPPGAGNTIY
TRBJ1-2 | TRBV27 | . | ASSLEGSYGYT
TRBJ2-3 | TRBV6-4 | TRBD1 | ASNSGTGEDTQY
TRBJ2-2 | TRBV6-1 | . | ASSLQNRLTGELF
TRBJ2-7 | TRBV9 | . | ASSGVTGTEQY
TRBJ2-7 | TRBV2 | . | ASSAGED
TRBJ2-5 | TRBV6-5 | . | ASRTPRDPGAQY
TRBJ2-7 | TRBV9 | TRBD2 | ASSVELAGVFGEQY
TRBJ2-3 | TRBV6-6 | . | ASAGGTDTQY
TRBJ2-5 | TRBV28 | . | ASTPGALNLKTQY
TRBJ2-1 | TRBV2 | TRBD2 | ASTASGSVYEQF
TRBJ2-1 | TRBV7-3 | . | ASSPTIDGDEQF
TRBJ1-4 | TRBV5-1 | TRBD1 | ASSATGAPNEKLF
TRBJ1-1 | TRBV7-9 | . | ASSLDRDRGAF
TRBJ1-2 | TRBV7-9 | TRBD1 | ASSLFGRTGGNYGYT
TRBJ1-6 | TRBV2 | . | ASTREDSPLH
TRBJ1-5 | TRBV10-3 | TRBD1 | AISQTGTGPQPATNQPQH
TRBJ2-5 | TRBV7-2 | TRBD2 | ASSLGAGGLETQY